The 11 T cell receptor beta chains below all came from one sample that was sequenced in a study of technical replicates of blood from several donors (dated by TCRdb to between 2016 and 2019). Receptor amplification or capture employed the immunoSEQ multiplex PCR assay. The source is immuneACCESS, and TCRdb retained only in-frame sequences with V and J called. Part of the clones is not carried over; for the studies checked, unresolved V genes explain less than half of this, and the remainder is unexplained. This sample holds 74,000 or so clones; approximately 96% were observed only once. Jointly, the top ten make up roughly 0.33% of the sample. The sample was T cells isolated from PBMCs. These receptors originate from a human donor in good health.

This sequence joins TRBV29-1 and TRBJ1-4; TRBD1 matches at 9 bases. After removal of 6 bases from V and 4 bases from J, the junction contained 9 bases not matched to a gene. The CDR3 sequence is 15 residues long. Germline V gene lookup returns CDR1 SQVTM and CDR2 ANQGSEA. CDR3 in amino acids: CSVDRTGELNEKLFF. CDR3 sequence (DNA): TGCAGCGTGGACCGGACAGGGGAACTTAATGAAAAACTGTTTTTT.

The chain joins TRBV27 to TRBJ2-7; 8 bases match TRBD1. This CDR3 is 15 amino acids long. Germline V CDR1 and CDR2: MNHEY, SMNVEV (reference sequence). V was pared by 6 bases and J by 1 base, with 8 bases of the junction left unmatched. CDR3 sequence reads: CASSTQGVNSYEQYF. The DNA of the CDR3 is TGTGCCAGCAGCACACAGGGGGTCAATTCCTACGAGCAGTACTTC.

The chain joins TRBV14 to TRBJ1-1; 9 bases match TRBD1. Germline V lookup: CDR1 SGHDN, CDR2 FVKESK. The CDR3 has 17 residues. Unmatched junction bases numbered 14, after V lost 5 bases and J lost 4 bases. For the CDR3, the DNA is TGTGCCAGCAGCGCCCGGGACAGGGTATTTGAGGCCACTGAAGCTTTCTTT. Protein: CASSARDRVFEATEAFF.

The chain uses TRBV19 and TRBJ1-2; D might be TRBD1 (5 bases). CDR3 length: 14 amino acids. CDR1 is LNHDA, CDR2 SQIVND, per germline (reference sequence). The V gene lost 7 bases and the J gene lost 4 bases, with 16 bases spanning the gap. The CDR3: CASTTNRDSYGYTF. CDR3 in DNA: TGTGCCAGTACTACAAACCGGGACTCCTATGGCTACACCTTC. The variable domain in full, completed from reference TRBV19 and TRBJ1-2, reads DGGITQSPKYLFRKEGQNVTLSCEQNLNHDAMYWYRQDPGQGLRLIYYSQIVNDFQKGDIAEGYSVSREKKESFPLTVTSAQKNPTAFYLCASTTNRDSYGYTFGSGTRLTVV.

The rearrangement links TRBV10-3 to TRBJ2-1; D is possibly TRBD2 (5 bases). The CDR3 consists of 15 residues. Trimming pared 4 bases from V and 0 bases from J, leaving 10 bases between. Germline values: CDR1 ENHRY, CDR2 SYGVKD. The chain's CDR3 is CAISARGVSYNEQFF. Written as DNA, the CDR3 is TGTGCCATCAGTGCTCGGGGAGTCTCCTACAATGAGCAGTTCTTC.

As DNA, the CDR3 is TGTGCCAGCAGCCTAGGACTAGCGGGACCCTACGAGCAGTACTTC. It translates to CASSLGLAGPYEQYF. The chain links TRBV5-4 to TRBJ2-7; 12 bases line up with TRBD2. J lost 2 bases, V lost 4 bases, and 4 bases had no gene match. Germline V gene data show CDR1 as SGHNT and CDR2 as YYREEE (reference sequence). The CDR3 covers 15 residues.

The chain has TRBV7-9 and TRBJ2-1; 7 positions agree with TRBD1. There are 12 residues in the CDR3. With V trimmed by 5 bases and J by 6 bases, 1 base remained unmatched. CDR1 is SEHNR and CDR2 is FQNEAQ in the germline V gene (reference sequence). CDR3 coding DNA: TGTGCCAGCAGCCGACAGGGCAATGAGCAGTTCTTC. This sequence encodes CASSRQGNEQFF.

The chain employs TRBV27 and TRBJ2-6, with a possible D match to TRBD1 (6 bases). Trimming left V 3 bases short and J 3 bases short, with 9 bases between. Germline CDR1 reads MNHEY; CDR2 reads SMNVEV (reference sequence). The CDR3 sequence is 15 residues long. This chain's CDR3 is CASSFRGGGANVLTF. CDR3 DNA: TGTGCCAGCAGTTTCAGGGGTGGTGGGGCCAACGTCCTGACTTTC.

The V and J genes are TRBV25-1 and TRBJ2-7; maybe TRBD2 (5 bases). V lost 1 base and J lost 6, with 7 bases in between. The CDR3 is made up of 12 amino acids. Germline V CDR1 and CDR2: MGHDK, SYGVNS. Here the CDR3 reads CASSESGVEQYF. In nucleotides, the CDR3 is TGTGCCAGCAGTGAATCCGGGGTCGAGCAGTACTTC.

The chain recombines TRBV13 with TRBJ2-7; 8 bases are shared with TRBD2. V shed 6 bases, J shed 1 base, and the junction held 8 bases outside the gene matches. Per the germline V gene, CDR1 is PRHDT and CDR2 is FYEKMQ (reference sequence). The CDR3 runs 15 residues. The CDR3 DNA reads as TGTGCCAGCAGTGCACCGGGACTAGGTTCCTACGAGCAGTACTTC. Translating gives CASSAPGLGSYEQYF.

The rearrangement uses TRBV11-2 and TRBJ1-3; D call uncertain. Per germline, CDR1 SGHAT and CDR2 FQNNGV. V was pared by 2 bases and J by 0 bases, with 8 bases between. The CDR3 consists of 15 residues. CDR3 DNA sequence: TGTGCCAGCAGCTTATTATACAACTCTGGAAACACCATATATTTT. Translating gives CASSLLYNSGNTIYF.